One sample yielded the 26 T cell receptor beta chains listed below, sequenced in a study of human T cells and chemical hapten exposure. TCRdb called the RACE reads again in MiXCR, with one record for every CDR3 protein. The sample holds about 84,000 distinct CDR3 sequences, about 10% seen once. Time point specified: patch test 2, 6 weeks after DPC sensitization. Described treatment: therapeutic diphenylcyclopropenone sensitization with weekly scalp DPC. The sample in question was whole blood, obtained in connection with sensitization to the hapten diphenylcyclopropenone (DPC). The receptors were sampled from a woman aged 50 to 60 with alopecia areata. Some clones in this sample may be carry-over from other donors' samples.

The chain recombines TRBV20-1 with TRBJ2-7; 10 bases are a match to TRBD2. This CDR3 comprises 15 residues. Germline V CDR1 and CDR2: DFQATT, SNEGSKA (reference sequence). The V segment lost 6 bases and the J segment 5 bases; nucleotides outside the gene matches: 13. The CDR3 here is CSANLAGVSRHEQYF. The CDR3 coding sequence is TGCAGTGCAAACCTAGCGGGAGTCTCTAGGCACGAGCAGTACTTC.

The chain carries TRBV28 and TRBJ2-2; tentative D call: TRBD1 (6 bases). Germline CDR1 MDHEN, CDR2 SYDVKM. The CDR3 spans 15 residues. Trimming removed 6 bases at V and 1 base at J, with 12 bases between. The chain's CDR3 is CASRNTGMNTGELFF. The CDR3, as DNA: TGTGCCAGCAGGAATACAGGGATGAACACCGGGGAGCTGTTTTTT.

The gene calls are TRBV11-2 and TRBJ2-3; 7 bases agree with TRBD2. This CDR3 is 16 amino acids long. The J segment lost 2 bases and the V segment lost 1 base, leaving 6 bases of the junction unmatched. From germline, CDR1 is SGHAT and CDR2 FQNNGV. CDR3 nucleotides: TGTGCCAGCAGCTTAGTCGCTAGCGGTTTCACAGATACGCAGTATTTT. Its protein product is CASSLVASGFTDTQYF.

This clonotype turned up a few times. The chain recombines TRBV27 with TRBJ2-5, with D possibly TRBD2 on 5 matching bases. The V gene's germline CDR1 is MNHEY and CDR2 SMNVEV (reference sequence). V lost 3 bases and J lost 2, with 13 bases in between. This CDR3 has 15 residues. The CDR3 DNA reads TGTGCCAGCAGTTTCCCGTGGACTTCGCAAGAGACCCAGTACTTC. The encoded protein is CASSFPWTSQETQYF.

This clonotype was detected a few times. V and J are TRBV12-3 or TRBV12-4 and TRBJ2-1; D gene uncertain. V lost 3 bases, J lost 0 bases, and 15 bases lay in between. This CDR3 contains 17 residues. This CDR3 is CASSLIGLSSSYNEQFF. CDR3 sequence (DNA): TGTGCCAGCAGTTTGATAGGCCTTTCGAGCTCCTACAATGAGCAGTTCTTC.

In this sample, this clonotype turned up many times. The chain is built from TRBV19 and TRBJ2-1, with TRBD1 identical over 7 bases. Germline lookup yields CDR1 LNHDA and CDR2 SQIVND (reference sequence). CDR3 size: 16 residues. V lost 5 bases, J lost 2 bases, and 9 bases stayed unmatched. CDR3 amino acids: CASSSDRARTYNEQFF. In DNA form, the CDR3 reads TGTGCCAGTAGTTCAGACAGGGCCCGGACCTACAATGAGCAGTTCTTC. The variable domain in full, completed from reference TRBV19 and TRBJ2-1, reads DGGITQSPKYLFRKEGQNVTLSCEQNLNHDAMYWYRQDPGQGLRLIYYSQIVNDFQKGDIAEGYSVSREKKESFPLTVTSAQKNPTAFYLCASSSDRARTYNEQFFGPGTRLTVL.

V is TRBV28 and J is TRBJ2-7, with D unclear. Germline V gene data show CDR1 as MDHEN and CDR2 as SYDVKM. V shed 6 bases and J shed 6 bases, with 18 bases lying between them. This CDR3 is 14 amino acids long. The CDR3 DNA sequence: TGTGCCAGCAGCCTCCTTCCTCGAGGCGGCGAGCAGTACTTC. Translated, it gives CASSLLPRGGEQYF.

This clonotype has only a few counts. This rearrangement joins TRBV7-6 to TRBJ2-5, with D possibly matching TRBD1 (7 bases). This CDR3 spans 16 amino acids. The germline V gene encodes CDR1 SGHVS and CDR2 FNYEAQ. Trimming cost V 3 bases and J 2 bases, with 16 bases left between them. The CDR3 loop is CASSLGHQGGQETQYF. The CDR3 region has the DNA TGTGCCAGCAGCTTGGGACATCAGGGGGGACAAGAGACCCAGTACTTC.

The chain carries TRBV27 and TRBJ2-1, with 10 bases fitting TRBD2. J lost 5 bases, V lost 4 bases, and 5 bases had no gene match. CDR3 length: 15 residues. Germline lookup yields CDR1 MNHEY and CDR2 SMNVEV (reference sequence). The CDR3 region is CASSWASGSNNEQFF. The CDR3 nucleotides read TGTGCCAGCAGTTGGGCTAGCGGGAGCAACAATGAGCAGTTCTTC.

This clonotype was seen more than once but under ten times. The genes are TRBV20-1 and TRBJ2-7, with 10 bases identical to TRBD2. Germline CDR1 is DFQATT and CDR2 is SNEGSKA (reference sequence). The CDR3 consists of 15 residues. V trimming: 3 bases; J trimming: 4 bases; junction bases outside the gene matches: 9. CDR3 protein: CSASRLAGLLYEQYF. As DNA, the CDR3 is TGCAGTGCTAGCCGACTAGCGGGCCTCCTATACGAGCAGTACTTC.

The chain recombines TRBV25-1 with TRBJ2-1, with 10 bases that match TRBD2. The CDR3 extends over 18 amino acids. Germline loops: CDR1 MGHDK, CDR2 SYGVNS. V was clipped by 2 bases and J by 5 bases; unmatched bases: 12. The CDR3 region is CASSEKIKLAGTDNEQFF. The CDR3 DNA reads TGTGCCAGCAGTGAAAAGATAAAACTAGCGGGGACCGACAATGAGCAGTTCTTC.

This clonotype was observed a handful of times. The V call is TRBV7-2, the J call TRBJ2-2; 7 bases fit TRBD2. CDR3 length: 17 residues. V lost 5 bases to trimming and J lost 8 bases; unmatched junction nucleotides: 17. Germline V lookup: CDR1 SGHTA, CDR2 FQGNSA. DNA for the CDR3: TGTGCCAGCAGCCTTCATGGCGGGAGCCTCATAGGTGGGGAGCTGTTTTTT. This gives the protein CASSLHGGSLIGGELFF.

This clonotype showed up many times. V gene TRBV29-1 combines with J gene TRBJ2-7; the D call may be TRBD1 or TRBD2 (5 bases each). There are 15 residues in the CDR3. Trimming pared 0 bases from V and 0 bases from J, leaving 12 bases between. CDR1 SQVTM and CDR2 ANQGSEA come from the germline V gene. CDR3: CSVEEMRGRSYEQYF. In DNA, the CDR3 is TGCAGCGTTGAAGAGATGAGGGGACGCTCCTACGAGCAGTACTTC.

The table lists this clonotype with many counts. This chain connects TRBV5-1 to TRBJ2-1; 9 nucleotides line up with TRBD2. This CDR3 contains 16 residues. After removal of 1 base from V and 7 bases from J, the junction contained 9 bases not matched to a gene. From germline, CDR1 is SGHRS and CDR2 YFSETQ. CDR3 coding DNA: TGCGCCAGCAGCTTGCAAACTAGCGGGTGGAAGAATGAGCAGTTCTTC. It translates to CASSLQTSGWKNEQFF.

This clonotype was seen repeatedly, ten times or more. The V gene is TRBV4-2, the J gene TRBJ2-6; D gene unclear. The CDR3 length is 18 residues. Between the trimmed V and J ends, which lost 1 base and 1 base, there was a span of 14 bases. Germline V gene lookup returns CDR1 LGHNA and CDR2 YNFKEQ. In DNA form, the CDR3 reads TGTGCCAGCAGCCAAGTTTTTTCATCAGAGTCTGGGGCCAACGTCCTGACTTTC. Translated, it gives CASSQVFSSESGANVLTF.

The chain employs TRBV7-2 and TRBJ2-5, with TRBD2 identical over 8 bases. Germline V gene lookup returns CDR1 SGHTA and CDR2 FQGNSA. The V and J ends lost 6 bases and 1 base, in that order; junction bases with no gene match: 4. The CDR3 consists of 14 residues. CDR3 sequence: CASRERETQETQYF. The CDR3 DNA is TGTGCCAGCAGGGAGCGGGAGACCCAAGAGACCCAGTACTTC.

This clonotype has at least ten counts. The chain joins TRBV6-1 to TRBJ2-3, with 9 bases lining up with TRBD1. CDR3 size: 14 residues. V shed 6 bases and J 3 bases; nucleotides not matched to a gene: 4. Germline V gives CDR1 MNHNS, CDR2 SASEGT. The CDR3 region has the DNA TGTGCCAGCAGAAGACAGGGGGTGACAGATACGCAGTATTTT. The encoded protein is CASRRQGVTDTQYF.

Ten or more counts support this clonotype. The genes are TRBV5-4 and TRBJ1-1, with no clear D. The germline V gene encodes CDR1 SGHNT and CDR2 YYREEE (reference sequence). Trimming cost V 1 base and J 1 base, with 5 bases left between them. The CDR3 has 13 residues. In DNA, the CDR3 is TGTGCCAGCAGCTTGTCCCCGAACACTGAAGCTTTCTTT. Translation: CASSLSPNTEAFF.

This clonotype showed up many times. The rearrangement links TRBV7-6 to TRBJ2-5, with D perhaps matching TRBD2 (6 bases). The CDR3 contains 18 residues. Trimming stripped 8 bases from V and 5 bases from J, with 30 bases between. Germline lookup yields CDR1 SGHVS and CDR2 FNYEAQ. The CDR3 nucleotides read TGTGCCAGCTCTCCTGGCTCGGGAGTCGCCCTAGGGGTGGAGACCCAGTACTTC. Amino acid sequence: CASSPGSGVALGVETQYF.

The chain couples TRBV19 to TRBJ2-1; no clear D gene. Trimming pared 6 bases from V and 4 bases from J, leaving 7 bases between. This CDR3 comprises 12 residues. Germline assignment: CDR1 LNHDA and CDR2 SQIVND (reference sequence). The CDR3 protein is CASRRDYNEQFF. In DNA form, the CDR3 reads TGTGCCAGTAGACGCGATTACAATGAGCAGTTCTTC.

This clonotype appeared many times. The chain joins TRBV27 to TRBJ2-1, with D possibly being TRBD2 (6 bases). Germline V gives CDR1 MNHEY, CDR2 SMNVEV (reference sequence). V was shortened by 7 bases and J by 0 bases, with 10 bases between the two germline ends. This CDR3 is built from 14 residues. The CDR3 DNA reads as TGTGCCAGCACTCGGGGGAGCTCCTACAATGAGCAGTTCTTC. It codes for CASTRGSSYNEQFF.

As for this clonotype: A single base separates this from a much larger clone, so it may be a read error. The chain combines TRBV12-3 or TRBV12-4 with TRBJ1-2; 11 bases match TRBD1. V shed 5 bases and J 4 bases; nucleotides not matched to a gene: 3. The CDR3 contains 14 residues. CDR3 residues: CASSPGTGGYGYTF. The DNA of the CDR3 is TGTGCCAGCAGTCCCGGGACAGGGGGCTATGGCTACACCTTC.

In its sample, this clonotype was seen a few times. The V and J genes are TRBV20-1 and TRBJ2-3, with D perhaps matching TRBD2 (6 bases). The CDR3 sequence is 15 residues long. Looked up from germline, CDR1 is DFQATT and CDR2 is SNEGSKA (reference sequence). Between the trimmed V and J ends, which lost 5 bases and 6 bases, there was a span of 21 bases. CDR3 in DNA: TGCAGTGCTCCCGGCGGGGCTACTGGGGTGGATACGCAGTATTTT. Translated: CSAPGGATGVDTQYF.

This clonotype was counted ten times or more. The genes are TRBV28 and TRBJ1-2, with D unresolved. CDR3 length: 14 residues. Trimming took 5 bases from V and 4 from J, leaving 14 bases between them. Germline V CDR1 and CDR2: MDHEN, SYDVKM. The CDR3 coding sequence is TGTGCCAGCAGTCCTTCCGGCCCCTCCTATGGCTACACCTTC. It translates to CASSPSGPSYGYTF.

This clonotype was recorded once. The CDR3 coding sequence is TGTGTCGCCCCGGGCTCTATTTTAGAGCAGTACTTC. It translates to CVAPGSILEQYF. The chain joins TRBV28 to TRBJ2-7; D remains ambiguous. Germline CDR1 is MDHEN and CDR2 is SYDVKM. CDR3 size: 12 residues. Drawing the rest from reference TRBV28 and TRBJ2-7, the complete variable domain is DVKVTQSSRYLVKRTGEKVFLECVQDMDHENMFWYRQDPGLGLRLIYFSYDVKMKEKGDIPEGYSVSREKKERFSLILESASTNQTSMYLCVAPGSILEQYFGPGTRLTVT.

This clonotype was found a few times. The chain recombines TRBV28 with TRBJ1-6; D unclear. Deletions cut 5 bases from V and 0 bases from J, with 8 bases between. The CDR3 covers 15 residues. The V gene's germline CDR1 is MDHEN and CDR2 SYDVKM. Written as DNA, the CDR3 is TGTGCCAGCAGTGAAGTCAGCTCCTATAATTCACCCCTCCACTTT. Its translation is CASSEVSSYNSPLHF.